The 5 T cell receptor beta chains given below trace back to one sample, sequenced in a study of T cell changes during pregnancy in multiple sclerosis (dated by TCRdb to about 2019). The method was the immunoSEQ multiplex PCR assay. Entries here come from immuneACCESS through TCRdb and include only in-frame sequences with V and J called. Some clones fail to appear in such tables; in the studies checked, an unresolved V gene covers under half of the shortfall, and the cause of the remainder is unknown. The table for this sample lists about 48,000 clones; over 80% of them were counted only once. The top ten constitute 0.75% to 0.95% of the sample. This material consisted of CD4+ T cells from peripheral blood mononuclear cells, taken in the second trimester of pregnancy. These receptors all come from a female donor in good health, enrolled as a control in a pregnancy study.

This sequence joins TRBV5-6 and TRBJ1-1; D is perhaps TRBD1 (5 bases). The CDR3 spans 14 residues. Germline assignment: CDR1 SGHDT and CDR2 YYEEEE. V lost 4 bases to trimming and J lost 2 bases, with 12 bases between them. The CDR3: CASSAQEINTEAFF. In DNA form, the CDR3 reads TGTGCCAGCAGCGCACAGGAGATTAACACTGAAGCTTTCTTT. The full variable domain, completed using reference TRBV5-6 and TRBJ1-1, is DAGVTQSPTHLIKTRGQQVTLRCSPKSGHDTVSWYQQALGQGPQFIFQYYEEEERQRGNFPDRFSGHQFPNYSSELNVNALLLGDSALYLCASSAQEINTEAFFGQGTRLTVV.

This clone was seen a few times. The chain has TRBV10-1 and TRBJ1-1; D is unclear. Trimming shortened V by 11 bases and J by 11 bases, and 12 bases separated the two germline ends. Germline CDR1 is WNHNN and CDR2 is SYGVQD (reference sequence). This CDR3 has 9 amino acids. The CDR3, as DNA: TGCGCCCTCCTTTGTTCGGCTTTCTTT. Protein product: CALLCSAFF.

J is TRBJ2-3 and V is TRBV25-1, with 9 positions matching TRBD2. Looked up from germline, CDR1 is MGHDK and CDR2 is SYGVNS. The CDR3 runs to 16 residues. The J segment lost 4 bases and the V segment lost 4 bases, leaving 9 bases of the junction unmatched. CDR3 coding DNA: TGTGCCAGCAGTGGGGTTAGTAGCGGGGGTTCAGATACGCAGTATTTT. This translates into CASSGVSSGGSDTQYF.

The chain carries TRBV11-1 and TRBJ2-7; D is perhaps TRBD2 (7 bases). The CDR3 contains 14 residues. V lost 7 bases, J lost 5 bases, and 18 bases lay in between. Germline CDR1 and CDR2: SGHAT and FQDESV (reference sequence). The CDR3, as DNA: TGTGCCAGCACCGCTCGACCGGGGGGCGACGAGCAGTACTTC. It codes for CASTARPGGDEQYF.

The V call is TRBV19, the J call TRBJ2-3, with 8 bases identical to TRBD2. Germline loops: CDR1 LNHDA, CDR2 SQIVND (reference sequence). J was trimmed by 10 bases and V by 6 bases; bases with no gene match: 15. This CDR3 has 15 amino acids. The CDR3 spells CASRPRGGRGESQYF. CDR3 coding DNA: TGTGCCAGTAGACCCCGGGGGGGGCGAGGGGAGTCGCAGTATTTT.